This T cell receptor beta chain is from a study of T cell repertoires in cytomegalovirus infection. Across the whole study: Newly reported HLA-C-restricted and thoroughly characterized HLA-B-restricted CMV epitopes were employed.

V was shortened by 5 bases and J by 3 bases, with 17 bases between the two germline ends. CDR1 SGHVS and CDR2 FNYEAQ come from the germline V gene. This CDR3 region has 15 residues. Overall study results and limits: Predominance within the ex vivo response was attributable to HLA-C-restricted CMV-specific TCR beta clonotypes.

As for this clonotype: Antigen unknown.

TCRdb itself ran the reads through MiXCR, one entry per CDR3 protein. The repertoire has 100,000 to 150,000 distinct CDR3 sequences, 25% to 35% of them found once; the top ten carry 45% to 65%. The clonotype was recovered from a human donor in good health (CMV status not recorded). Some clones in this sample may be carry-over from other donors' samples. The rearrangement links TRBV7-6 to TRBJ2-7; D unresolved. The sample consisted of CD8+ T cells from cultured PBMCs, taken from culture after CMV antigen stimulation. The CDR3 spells CASSQYQEFNYEQYF. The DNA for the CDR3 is TGTGCCAGCAGCCAATACCAGGAGTTTAACTACGAGCAGTACTTC.